This T cell receptor beta chain was observed in a study of blood T cells in healthy people across ages. The CDR3 spans 13 residues. Each donor supplied approximately 10 milliliters of peripheral blood. The authors ran a second PCR of 7 to 11 cycles using a sample-barcoded 5' primer and a J-beta primer mix. In TCRdb, the 5' RACE reads were re-called with MiXCR into one record per CDR3 protein. The table lists about 1,600,000 distinct CDR3 sequences, around 42% of them singletons, with 7% to 9.5% in the top ten. Sequenced input: blood. This TCR was recovered from a woman aged 18-35 years in good health. V gene TRBV12-3 or TRBV12-4 combines with J gene TRBJ2-7; 7 bases agree with TRBD1. The DNA end is a closer match to TRBJ2-5, so the J assignment may be wrong. CDR3 sequence (DNA): TGTGCCATTAGGAAGGGGGCGGTGGAGACCCAGTACTTC. Encoded protein: CAIRKGAVETQYF.